These 30 T cell receptor beta chains came from one sample sequenced in a study of CD8+ T cells in alopecia areata (dated by TCRdb to the late 2010s). The protocol used for the library was the immunoSEQ multiplex PCR assay. RNA was extracted from all samples and reverse transcribed into cDNA, which served as template for TCR sequencing. Drawn from immuneACCESS, this table holds only the in-frame rearrangements with V and J called that TCRdb kept. Clones are partly lost; checked studies trace under half to an unresolved V gene and leave the rest unexplained. In all, the sample holds a few hundred thousand clones, and 60% of those were seen once. The ten largest clones capture about 0.9% of the sample. In light of the paper, this sample's treatment or condition label describes: oral pan-JAK inhibitor, 5-10 mg twice daily. The source was CD4+ T cells sorted from blood, collected at approximately week 51, from a patient treated with tofacitinib. The receptors originated from a human donor with alopecia areata.

The chain couples TRBV30 to TRBJ2-1; TRBD1 agrees at 8 bases. The CDR3 extends over 12 amino acids. Germline assignment: CDR1 GTSNPN and CDR2 SVGIG (reference sequence). The junction had 7 bases not matched to a gene; V was cut back by 7 bases and J by 8 bases. In DNA, the CDR3 is TGTGCCTTGGACAGGGCCCTTTATGAGCAGTTCTTC. Amino acids: CALDRALYEQFF.

The rearrangement links TRBV30 to TRBJ2-3; tentative D call: TRBD1 (5 bases). Germline V gene sequence: CDR1 GTSNPN, CDR2 SVGIG (reference sequence). The CDR3 is 17 residues long. Trimming removed 3 bases at V and 2 bases at J, with 21 bases between. The CDR3 loop is CAWSASGPGRITDTQYF. The DNA for the CDR3 is TGTGCCTGGAGCGCTTCAGGACCAGGGCGAATCACAGATACGCAGTATTTT.

V usage is TRBV14 and J usage is TRBJ2-7, with D perhaps matching TRBD1 (5 bases). CDR1 is SGHDN and CDR2 is FVKESK in the germline V gene. This CDR3 region has 15 residues. Trimming stripped 1 base from V and 3 bases from J, with 13 bases between. CDR3 nucleotides: TGTGCCAGCAGCCAAGGGGCAGGGAAACTCTACGAGCAGTACTTC. It yields the protein CASSQGAGKLYEQYF. The full variable domain, completed using reference TRBV14 and TRBJ2-7, is EAGVTQFPSHSVIEKGQTVTLRCDPISGHDNLYWYRRVMGKEIKFLLHFVKESKQDESGMPNNRFLAERTGGTYSTLKVQPAELEDSGVYFCASSQGAGKLYEQYFGPGTRLTVT.

This clone was seen only a few times. The chain recombines TRBV27 with TRBJ1-5; D is possibly TRBD1 (6 bases). V gave up 2 bases and J gave up 4 bases, with 6 bases separating them. Germline CDR1 and CDR2: MNHEY and SMNVEV (reference sequence). The CDR3 is 13 amino acids. The CDR3 loop is CASSLTGNQPQHF. The CDR3 region has the DNA TGTGCCAGCAGTTTAACAGGGAATCAGCCCCAGCATTTT.

This chain joins TRBV29-1 and TRBJ1-2; TRBD1 agrees at 7 bases. After removal of 4 bases from V and 5 bases from J, the junction contained 7 bases not matched to a gene. CDR3 length: 13 residues. Germline V gene data show CDR1 as SQVTM and CDR2 as ANQGSEA. CDR3 in amino acids: CSVVTGARYGYTF. CDR3 in DNA: TGCAGCGTTGTCACAGGGGCTCGGTATGGCTACACCTTC. Using reference TRBV29-1 and TRBJ1-2 for the parts outside the CDR3, the full variable domain is SAVISQKPSRDICQRGTSLTIQCQVDSQVTMMFWYRQQPGQSLTLIATANQGSEATYESGFVIDKFPISRPNLTFSTLTVSNMSPEDSSIYLCSVVTGARYGYTFGSGTRLTVV.

The CDR3 loop is CASSPGGEERKYF. The CDR3 nucleotides read TGTGCCAGTAGTCCAGGAGGAGAGGAACGAAAGTACTTC. This sequence joins TRBV19 and TRBJ2-7; D might be TRBD2 (5 bases). V gave up 5 bases and J gave up 11 bases, with 19 bases separating them. Germline CDR1 and CDR2: LNHDA and SQIVND (reference sequence). The CDR3 is 13 residues long.

The chain uses TRBV14 and TRBJ1-2, with D possibly being TRBD1 (5 bases). The germline gives CDR1 SGHDN, CDR2 FVKESK. V lost 4 bases to trimming and J lost 4 bases, with 13 bases between them. The CDR3 has 14 amino acids. Here the CDR3 DNA reads TGTGCCAGCAGCCTCGAGACGGGACTCTATGGCTACACCTTC. It encodes CASSLETGLYGYTF.

The chain couples TRBV5-6 to TRBJ2-3; D not certain. Looked up from germline, CDR1 is SGHDT and CDR2 is YYEEEE. The CDR3 consists of 12 residues. Deletions cut 1 base from V and 3 bases from J, with 3 bases between. This CDR3 reads CASSLQTDTQYF. The DNA for the CDR3 is TGTGCCAGCAGCTTGCAGACAGATACGCAGTATTTT.

This clone was found a few times. In the same sample, other DNA sequences code for this CDR3. The rearrangement links TRBV20-1 to TRBJ1-1, with D hard to call. CDR1 and CDR2 (germline): DFQATT, SNEGSKA (reference sequence). The CDR3 is 11 amino acids. The V end lost 1 base, the J end lost 0 bases, and 0 bases lay between the germline ends. CDR3: CSARVNTEAFF. The CDR3 bases are TGCAGTGCTAGAGTGAACACTGAAGCTTTCTTT.

V is TRBV7-2 and J is TRBJ2-5; D is perhaps TRBD2 (6 bases). Per germline, CDR1 SGHTA and CDR2 FQGNSA. CDR3 size: 11 residues. Deletions cut 10 bases from V and 4 bases from J, with 10 bases between. The CDR3 protein is CATGRGETQYF. The CDR3 region has the DNA TGTGCCACCGGGCGGGGAGAGACCCAGTACTTC.

On this clone itself: Other nucleotide sequences in the sample specify the same CDR3. The chain couples TRBV29-1 to TRBJ2-7; D not resolved. CDR1 is SQVTM and CDR2 is ANQGSEA in the germline V gene. The CDR3 has 10 residues. The V end lost 4 bases, the J end lost 3 bases, and 4 bases lay between the germline ends. The CDR3 protein is CSVGGYEQYF. The CDR3 DNA reads TGCAGCGTTGGCGGCTACGAGCAGTACTTC.

The gene calls are TRBV6-1 and TRBJ2-2; tentatively, D is TRBD1 (7 bases). V lost 8 bases, J lost 2 bases, and 18 bases lay in between. The CDR3 runs to 16 residues. Germline V CDR1 and CDR2: MNHNS, SASEGT. The CDR3 loop reads CASGVWRDRNTGELFF. The CDR3 DNA is TGTGCCAGCGGTGTATGGCGGGACAGAAACACCGGGGAGCTGTTTTTT.

The chain uses TRBV6-6 and TRBJ2-1, with 11 bases that match TRBD2. Losses at the gene ends were 10 bases for V and 11 bases for J; bases not matched to a gene: 13. This CDR3 contains 14 residues. In germline, CDR1 is MNHNY, CDR2 SVGAGI (reference sequence). The CDR3 region has the DNA TGTGCCACCCTAGCGGGGGGCCTCCCCCTCCAGCAGTTCTTC. Translating it yields CATLAGGLPLQQFF.

This clone was counted a few times. The rearrangement uses TRBV29-1 and TRBJ2-1; 7 positions agree with TRBD1. This CDR3 is built from 12 residues. Germline lookup yields CDR1 SQVTM and CDR2 ANQGSEA. The ends lost 7 bases at V and 10 bases at J; junction bases unmatched: 10. CDR3 amino acids: CSARQGEGEQFF. CDR3 coding DNA: TGCAGCGCGCGACAGGGCGAAGGGGAGCAGTTCTTC.

This clone was picked up a small number of times. The rearrangement links TRBV2 to TRBJ2-5, with 9 nucleotides matching TRBD1. The CDR3 is 14 residues long. Germline CDR1 reads SNHLY; CDR2 reads FYNNEI. The junction had 8 bases not matched to a gene; V was cut back by 7 bases and J by 5 bases. The CDR3 DNA reads as TGTGCCAGCATTCCGGACAGGGGTGGCGAGACCCAGTACTTC. This gives the protein CASIPDRGGETQYF.

The chain joins TRBV5-4 to TRBJ1-5, with D possibly TRBD1 on 5 matching bases. Trimming took 0 bases from V and 7 from J, leaving 11 bases between them. The CDR3 sequence is 14 residues long. Germline CDR1 SGHNT, CDR2 YYREEE (reference sequence). The CDR3 DNA reads as TGTGCCAGCAGCTTGGCAGGGTCGGGCCAGCCCCAGCATTTT. It specifies CASSLAGSGQPQHF.

V is TRBV27 and J is TRBJ2-2; D is uncertain. The CDR3 is 14 amino acids. Deletions cut 4 bases from V and 6 bases from J, with 12 bases between. Germline V gene data show CDR1 as MNHEY and CDR2 as SMNVEV (reference sequence). Written as DNA, the CDR3 is TGTGCCAGCAGTTCCGGACGAGCTTCCGGGGAGCTGTTTTTT. Translation: CASSSGRASGELFF.

V gene TRBV29-1 combines with J gene TRBJ1-3; TRBD1 aligns across 8 bases. Germline loops: CDR1 SQVTM, CDR2 ANQGSEA. The CDR3 consists of 13 residues. V was pared by 4 bases and J by 2 bases, with 1 base of the junction left unmatched. Here the CDR3 DNA reads TGCAGCGTTGCCAGGGGGCCTGGAAACACCATATATTTT. Its protein is CSVARGPGNTIYF.

V usage is TRBV5-1 and J usage is TRBJ2-5; 7 nucleotides match TRBD1. CDR1 is SGHRS and CDR2 is YFSETQ in the germline V gene. V shed 4 bases, J shed 2 bases, and the junction held 11 bases outside the gene matches. The CDR3 is 16 residues long. The CDR3 loop reads CASSPGTVSLQETQYF. CDR3 coding DNA: TGCGCCAGCAGCCCTGGGACAGTCTCCCTTCAAGAGACCCAGTACTTC.

For this clone: Other DNA sequences from this sample encode an identical CDR3 as well. V usage is TRBV30 and J usage is TRBJ2-5; D gene ambiguous. The CDR3 has 11 residues. V shed 0 bases and J shed 4 bases, with 3 bases lying between them. CDR1 and CDR2 from the germline V gene are GTSNPN and SVGIG (reference sequence). DNA for the CDR3: TGTGCCTGGAGTGTGGGAGAGACCCAGTACTTC. Its translation is CAWSVGETQYF. The full variable domain, with the rest looked up from reference TRBV30 and TRBJ2-5, is SQTIHQWPATLVQPVGSPLSLECTVEGTSNPNLYWYRQAAGRGLQLLFYSVGIGQISSEVPQNLSASRPQDRQFILSSKKLLLSDSGFYLCAWSVGETQYFGPGTRLLVL.

This clone was counted ten times or more. This sequence joins TRBV19 and TRBJ2-3, with D unclear. Germline values: CDR1 LNHDA, CDR2 SQIVND (reference sequence). This CDR3 comprises 15 residues. The germline V and J ends were trimmed by 3 bases and 2 bases, with 12 bases remaining between them. For the CDR3, the DNA is TGTGCCAGTAGTATCTTTCTGGATTCCACAGATACGCAGTATTTT. Protein product: CASSIFLDSTDTQYF.

V usage is TRBV29-1 and J usage is TRBJ2-5, with TRBD1 matching over 7 bases. V was clipped by 8 bases and J by 4 bases; unmatched bases: 10. The CDR3 consists of 13 residues. CDR1 SQVTM and CDR2 ANQGSEA come from the germline V gene. CDR3 protein: CSFGEGTAETQYF. DNA of the CDR3: TGCAGCTTTGGAGAGGGGACAGCAGAGACCCAGTACTTC.

This clone turned up a few times. The chain is built from TRBV4-1 and TRBJ1-5; 8 positions agree with TRBD1. Germline trimming cut 3 bases from V and 5 bases from J; bases unmatched to any gene: 6. The CDR3 extends over 15 amino acids. CDR1 and CDR2 from the germline V gene are MGHRA and YSYEKL. CDR3 in DNA: TGCGCCAGCAGCCAGATGGACAGGGCATATCAGCCCCAGCATTTT. Translating it yields CASSQMDRAYQPQHF.

This sequence joins TRBV2 and TRBJ2-1; maybe TRBD2 (5 bases). Per the germline V gene, CDR1 is SNHLY and CDR2 is FYNNEI. The CDR3 length is 12 residues. V lost 6 bases, J lost 3 bases, and 6 bases lay in between. The CDR3 sequence is CASRDYYNEQFF. In nucleotides, the CDR3 is TGTGCCAGCAGAGACTACTACAATGAGCAGTTCTTC.

The rearrangement joins TRBV5-1 to TRBJ2-1, with 7 bases that match TRBD2. This CDR3 comprises 15 residues. The trim removed 5 bases at V and 1 base at J, leaving 6 bases unmatched. The germline gives CDR1 SGHRS, CDR2 YFSETQ. The CDR3 DNA reads as TGCGCCAGCAGAGAGACTAGCCAATCCTACAATGAGCAGTTCTTC. Translating gives CASRETSQSYNEQFF.

This chain links TRBV19 with TRBJ2-5; D ambiguous. The V gene's germline CDR1 is LNHDA and CDR2 SQIVND (reference sequence). V gave up 5 bases and J gave up 7 bases, with 17 bases separating them. The CDR3 is made up of 14 amino acids. Here the CDR3 DNA reads TGTGCCAGTAGTCCCCGCGGAGCCCCTTCGACCCAGTACTTC. Its translation: CASSPRGAPSTQYF.

This clone appeared a few times. The chain uses TRBV4-2 and TRBJ1-1; unclear D gene. Germline V gene sequence: CDR1 LGHNA, CDR2 YNFKEQ. V was trimmed by 0 bases and J by 6 bases, leaving 20 bases between them. This CDR3 has 17 amino acids. Here the CDR3 reads CASSQESAGGPSAEAFF. CDR3 sequence (DNA): TGTGCCAGCAGCCAAGAGTCAGCAGGCGGCCCGTCGGCTGAAGCTTTCTTT.

This clone showed up just a few times. This sequence joins TRBV29-1 and TRBJ2-7; tentative D call: TRBD1 (6 bases). CDR1 and CDR2 (germline): SQVTM, ANQGSEA. CDR3 size: 17 residues. Trimming stripped 1 base from V and 7 bases from J, with 26 bases between. CDR3 nucleotide sequence: TGCAGCGTTGAAGCAGGCCGGTACATAAATCCGAGGGGGGAGCAGTACTTC. The encoded protein is CSVEAGRYINPRGEQYF.

Worth noting for this clone: The same CDR3 also results from other DNA sequences found in this sample. V usage is TRBV30 and J usage is TRBJ2-7; no clear D. V was cut by 0 bases and J by 3 bases, with 6 bases left in between. CDR3 size: 12 residues. In germline, CDR1 is GTSNPN, CDR2 SVGIG (reference sequence). The CDR3 reads CAWSVGVYEQYF. DNA of the CDR3: TGTGCCTGGAGTGTGGGCGTCTACGAGCAGTACTTC.

The chain is built from TRBV9 and TRBJ2-2; tentative D call: TRBD1 (5 bases). Germline-derived CDR1 and CDR2 are SGDLS and YYNGEE. The CDR3 sequence is 14 residues long. With 4 bases removed from V and 7 bases from J, the gap between germline ends came to 14 bases. The CDR3 protein is CASSPDPGNGELFF. In DNA form, the CDR3 reads TGTGCCAGCAGCCCCGATCCAGGGAACGGGGAGCTGTTTTTT.